Shown below are 24 T cell receptor beta chains from a single sample sequenced in a study of cytomegalovirus exposure and HLA in healthy donors listed by TCRdb under 2017. The library was prepared using the immunoSEQ multiplex PCR assay. For the multiplex PCR, a mixture combining 60 forward primers for TCR Vbeta segments and 13 reverse primers for TCR Jbeta segments was used. The source is immuneACCESS, and TCRdb retained only in-frame sequences with V and J called. Part of the clones is not carried over; for the studies checked, unresolved V genes explain less than half of this, and the remainder is unexplained. A total of some 150,000 clones appear in this sample, 79% of them only once. The leading ten clones occupy about 2.3% of the sample. Material for sequencing was PBMCs. These receptors all stem from a woman aged 50 to 60 in good health and CMV-seronegative.

In DNA form, the CDR3 reads TGTGCCAGCAGCTTAGGCCCCGGGTACAATGAGCAGTTCTTC. This codes for CASSLGPGYNEQFF. This chain connects TRBV7-9 to TRBJ2-1; D gene unclear. V lost 1 base and J 4 bases, leaving 8 bases between the germline ends. The CDR3 sequence is 14 residues long. CDR1 is SEHNR, CDR2 FQNEAQ, per germline (reference sequence).

The chain joins TRBV11-3 to TRBJ2-1; D possibly corresponds to TRBD2 (6 bases). Germline CDR1 is SGHNT and CDR2 is YENEEA. There are 16 residues in the CDR3. Trimming pared 0 bases from V and 3 bases from J, leaving 12 bases between. CDR3 region: CASSLEGGSYYNEQFF. CDR3 sequence (DNA): TGTGCCAGCAGCTTAGAAGGAGGGAGTTACTACAATGAGCAGTTCTTC.

This clone was seen a handful of times. The chain combines TRBV5-6 with TRBJ2-2; tentative D call: TRBD1 (7 bases). V lost 0 bases and J lost 6, with 9 bases in between. The CDR3 loop spans 14 amino acids. From germline, CDR1 is SGHDT and CDR2 YYEEEE. The CDR3 DNA reads as TGTGCCAGCAGCTTGGGCAGGGGGGCCGGGGAGCTGTTTTTT. This gives the protein CASSLGRGAGELFF.

This clone was seen only a few times. The chain joins TRBV27 to TRBJ1-2, with TRBD1 matching over 11 bases. From germline, CDR1 is MNHEY and CDR2 SMNVEV (reference sequence). The CDR3 is 15 residues long. V lost 5 bases and J lost 5; bases outside the gene matches: 7. DNA for the CDR3: TGTGCCAGCAGTCTCCGGACAGGGGGCCCTTATGGCTACACCTTC. This translates into CASSLRTGGPYGYTF.

The chain employs TRBV27 and TRBJ1-5, with D maybe TRBD1 (5 bases). V lost 10 bases, J lost 6 bases, and 22 bases lay in between. The CDR3 is made up of 15 amino acids. From germline, CDR1 is MNHEY and CDR2 SMNVEV (reference sequence). DNA for the CDR3: TGTGCCAATTCAAAGTCCGCCAGGGATCGTCAGCCCCAGCATTTT. This translates into CANSKSARDRQPQHF.

This clone was recorded once. The identical CDR3 is also encoded by other nucleotide sequences in the sample. The rearrangement joins TRBV5-1 to TRBJ2-5, with TRBD2 matching 8 bases. CDR3 size: 16 residues. Germline CDR1 SGHRS, CDR2 YFSETQ. The trim removed 4 bases at V and 2 bases at J, leaving 10 bases unmatched. CDR3 nucleotides: TGCGCCAGCAGCGCGGACCAGCGGGGGTCACAAGAGACCCAGTACTTC. It encodes CASSADQRGSQETQYF. Complete variable domain (other parts from reference TRBV5-1 and TRBJ2-5): KAGVTQTPRYLIKTRGQQVTLSCSPISGHRSVSWYQQTPGQGLQFLFEYFSETQRNKGNFPGRFSGRQFSNSRSEMNVSTLELGDSALYLCASSADQRGSQETQYFGPGTRLLVL.

V is TRBV6-1 and J is TRBJ2-1; D perhaps matches TRBD2 (6 bases). The CDR3 sequence is 13 residues long. Germline CDR1 MNHNS, CDR2 SASEGT. V dropped 6 bases and J dropped 8 bases, with 14 bases sitting between them. Here the CDR3 reads CASSRSGTHEQFF. The CDR3 DNA is TGTGCCAGCAGCAGGTCCGGGACTCATGAGCAGTTCTTC.

The chain couples TRBV5-5 to TRBJ1-1, with D possibly matching TRBD1 (5 bases). This CDR3 has 14 residues. Germline V gives CDR1 SGHKS, CDR2 YYEKEE (reference sequence). Trimming removed 3 bases from V and 7 bases from J, with 16 bases in between. The CDR3 is CASSSSQGTNEAFF. DNA of the CDR3: TGTGCCAGCAGCTCCTCCCAGGGAACTAATGAAGCTTTCTTT. Filled out from reference TRBV5-5 and TRBJ1-1, the complete variable domain reads DAGVTQSPTHLIKTRGQQVTLRCSPISGHKSVSWYQQVLGQGPQFIFQYYEKEERGRGNFPDRFSARQFPNYSSELNVNALLLGDSALYLCASSSSQGTNEAFFGQGTRLTVV.

This clone was observed a single time. The chain employs TRBV5-1 and TRBJ2-7; D is unresolved. V was pared by 1 base and J by 3 bases, with 8 bases between. The CDR3 runs to 13 residues. Germline V gene lookup returns CDR1 SGHRS and CDR2 YFSETQ. This CDR3 is CASSLSPGYEQYF. The CDR3 bases are TGCGCCAGCAGCTTGTCGCCGGGCTACGAGCAGTACTTC.

The count of this clone is one. The chain has TRBV5-1 and TRBJ2-1, with 8 bases identical to TRBD2. This CDR3 comprises 15 residues. Germline V gene sequence: CDR1 SGHRS, CDR2 YFSETQ. The ends lost 4 bases at V and 5 bases at J; junction bases unmatched: 8. The CDR3 DNA is TGCGCCAGCAGCGCGGGCGGGGGGCTAGACAATGAGCAGTTCTTC. Translation: CASSAGGGLDNEQFF.

V usage is TRBV13 and J usage is TRBJ1-1; tentatively, D is TRBD1 (5 bases). Trimming took off 1 base at V and 8 bases at J, with 29 bases between the two ends. CDR1 is PRHDT and CDR2 is FYEKMQ in the germline V gene (reference sequence). The CDR3 contains 19 residues. The CDR3 nucleotides read TGTGCCAGCAGCTTAGCGGGACTTACTACCCCCTATGCGGTGAAGGAAGCTTTCTTT. Protein sequence: CASSLAGLTTPYAVKEAFF.

V gene TRBV5-1 combines with J gene TRBJ2-7, with 9 bases aligning to TRBD2. The CDR3 totals 15 residues. Losses at the gene ends were 0 bases for V and 5 bases for J; bases not matched to a gene: 6. Germline assignment: CDR1 SGHRS and CDR2 YFSETQ. The CDR3, as DNA: TGCGCCAGCAGCTTGGTTCTAGCGGGATCCGACGAGCAGTACTTC. It codes for CASSLVLAGSDEQYF.

The rearrangement uses TRBV9 and TRBJ2-5, with a possible D match to TRBD1 (8 bases). The CDR3 is 15 residues long. Per the germline V gene, CDR1 is SGDLS and CDR2 is YYNGEE. The germline V and J ends were trimmed by 7 bases and 4 bases, with 20 bases remaining between them. The DNA of the CDR3 is TGTGCCAGCGGAAAAAGCGGGACAGGAATAGAGACCCAGTACTTC. Its translation: CASGKSGTGIETQYF. Full variable domain (remainder filled in from reference TRBV9 and TRBJ2-5): DSGVTQTPKHLITATGQRVTLRCSPRSGDLSVYWYQQSLDQGLQFLIQYYNGEERAKGNILERFSAQQFPDLHSELNLSSLELGDSALYFCASGKSGTGIETQYFGPGTRLLVL.

This sequence joins TRBV4-1 and TRBJ2-5; D is perhaps TRBD1 (6 bases). Per germline, CDR1 MGHRA and CDR2 YSYEKL. V was clipped by 2 bases and J by 5 bases, with 21 bases between them. The CDR3 is made up of 17 amino acids. The CDR3 region is CASSQLDSWVAGETQYF. Written as DNA, the CDR3 is TGCGCCAGCAGCCAATTGGACAGTTGGGTAGCTGGGGAGACCCAGTACTTC.

The chain links TRBV30 to TRBJ1-6; D remains unclear. Germline V gene sequence: CDR1 GTSNPN, CDR2 SVGIG (reference sequence). The CDR3 runs to 15 residues. Trimming took 3 bases from V and 7 from J, leaving 16 bases between them. The CDR3 loop is CAWRVSTARNSPLHF. The CDR3 DNA follows: TGTGCCTGGAGAGTTTCGACGGCCAGGAATTCACCCCTCCACTTT.

The chain joins TRBV9 to TRBJ2-2; a weak D match, TRBD2 (6 bases). This CDR3 spans 17 amino acids. The germline V and J ends were trimmed by 4 bases and 1 base, with 17 bases remaining between them. Looked up from germline, CDR1 is SGDLS and CDR2 is YYNGEE. The CDR3 loop is CASSPRGGRGNTGELFF. The CDR3, as DNA: TGTGCCAGCAGCCCACGGGGTGGGCGGGGGAACACCGGGGAGCTGTTTTTT.

The CDR3 nucleotides read TGTGCCAGCAGCTTTAGGGCGGGAGGGCCGAGTGAGCAGTTCTTC. Translated: CASSFRAGGPSEQFF. The V call is TRBV7-2, the J call TRBJ2-1; 9 nucleotides line up with TRBD2. Germline V gives CDR1 SGHTA, CDR2 FQGNSA. V trimming: 3 bases; J trimming: 9 bases; junction bases outside the gene matches: 9. The CDR3 spans 15 residues.

There are a few counts of this clone. This chain connects TRBV4-1 to TRBJ1-3; 7 bases fit TRBD1. The CDR3 has 16 amino acids. J gave up 4 bases and V 6 bases, and 12 bases lay outside the gene matches. Germline V gene data show CDR1 as MGHRA and CDR2 as YSYEKL. CDR3 in amino acids: CASRESQGSEGNTIYF. The CDR3 nucleotides are TGCGCCAGCAGGGAATCACAGGGGTCTGAAGGAAACACCATATATTTT.

The gene calls are TRBV6-4 and TRBJ2-7; TRBD1 matches 8 bases. This CDR3 contains 15 residues. Germline V lookup: CDR1 MRHNA, CDR2 SNTAGT. V lost 3 bases and J lost 0; bases outside the gene matches: 4. The CDR3 DNA follows: TGTGCCAGCAGTGAATCCGGGACAGGCTCCTACGAGCAGTACTTC. As protein: CASSESGTGSYEQYF.

This clone showed up just once. The genes are TRBV28 and TRBJ2-1; 7 bases align to TRBD1. The CDR3 is made up of 15 amino acids. The germline V gene has CDR1 MDHEN and CDR2 SYDVKM. V lost 5 bases, J lost 3 bases, and 7 bases stayed unmatched. The CDR3 loop reads CASSVDRRLYNEQFF. CDR3 coding DNA: TGTGCCAGCAGTGTGGACAGGAGACTCTACAATGAGCAGTTCTTC.

This chain uses TRBV9 with TRBJ2-3; 7 nucleotides line up with TRBD2. Germline V gene data show CDR1 as SGDLS and CDR2 as YYNGEE. The CDR3 is 18 amino acids. After removal of 1 base from V and 3 bases from J, the junction contained 14 bases not matched to a gene. CDR3 region: CASSVLSGNKPVTDTQYF. DNA for the CDR3: TGTGCCAGCAGCGTATTGAGCGGGAATAAGCCCGTTACAGATACGCAGTATTTT.

The rearrangement links TRBV7-9 to TRBJ2-7; TRBD1 agrees at 9 bases. V shed 0 bases, J shed 3 bases, and the junction held 6 bases outside the gene matches. The CDR3 extends over 16 amino acids. From germline, CDR1 is SEHNR and CDR2 FQNEAQ (reference sequence). In nucleotides, the CDR3 is TGTGCCAGCAGCTTAGCGGAGACAGGGGGATTCTACGAGCAGTACTTC. Translated: CASSLAETGGFYEQYF.

This rearrangement joins TRBV28 to TRBJ1-4; tentative D call: TRBD1 (6 bases). This CDR3 has 16 amino acids. Trimming left V 5 bases short and J 7 bases short, with 20 bases between. The germline V gene encodes CDR1 MDHEN and CDR2 SYDVKM. CDR3 coding DNA: TGTGCCAGCAGTCCCCGACGGGGGGGCTTCGGTGAAAAACTGTTTTTT. Translating gives CASSPRRGGFGEKLFF.

This chain connects TRBV9 to TRBJ1-6; D gene uncertain. The CDR3 runs 15 residues. From germline, CDR1 is SGDLS and CDR2 YYNGEE. Trimming took off 3 bases at V and 6 bases at J, with 13 bases between the two ends. This CDR3 reads CASSGLQTGNSPLHF. The CDR3 bases are TGTGCCAGCAGCGGACTTCAGACGGGTAATTCACCCCTCCACTTT.